This T cell receptor beta chain stems from a study of shared clonotypes between healthy human individuals. Study-wide results and caveats: It was only blood that was sampled, and tissue repertoires likely differ.

With respect to this clone: The antigen remains unidentified.

V dropped 5 bases and J dropped 5; count of bases not matched to a gene: 6. Germline assignment: CDR1 WNHNN and CDR2 SYGVQD (reference sequence). The CDR3 is made up of 13 amino acids. Only in-frame clones appear in the TCRdb table, and some are missing; sequencing was by immunoSEQ multiplex PCR. The sample includes around 2.3 million clones, 90% to 96% of them seen just once. CD45RA-negative memory and CD45RA+ naive subsets were split from the CD4+ cells. This receptor was identified in a man younger than 35 in good health. The specimen was naive CD4+ T cells sorted from blood. The sample's subset: CD45RA+ positively selected. The V gene is TRBV10-1, the J gene TRBJ2-7, with TRBD1 matching 7 bases. The DNA of the CDR3 is TGCGCCAGCAGTCCACAGACAGGGAACGAGCAGTACTTC. This gives the protein CASSPQTGNEQYF.